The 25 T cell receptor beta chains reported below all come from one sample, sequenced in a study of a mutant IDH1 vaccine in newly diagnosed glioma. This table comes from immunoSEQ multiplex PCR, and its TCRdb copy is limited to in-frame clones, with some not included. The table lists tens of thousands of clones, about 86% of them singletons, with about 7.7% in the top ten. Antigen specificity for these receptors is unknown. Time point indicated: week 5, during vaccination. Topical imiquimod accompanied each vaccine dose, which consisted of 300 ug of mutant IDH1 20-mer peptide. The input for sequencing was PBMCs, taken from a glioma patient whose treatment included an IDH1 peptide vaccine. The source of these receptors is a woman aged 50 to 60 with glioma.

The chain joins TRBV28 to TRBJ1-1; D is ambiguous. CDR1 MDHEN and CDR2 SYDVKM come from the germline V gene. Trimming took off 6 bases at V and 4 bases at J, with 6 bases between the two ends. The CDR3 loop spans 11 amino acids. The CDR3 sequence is CASREVTEAFF. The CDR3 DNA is TGTGCCAGCAGGGAGGTCACTGAAGCTTTCTTT.

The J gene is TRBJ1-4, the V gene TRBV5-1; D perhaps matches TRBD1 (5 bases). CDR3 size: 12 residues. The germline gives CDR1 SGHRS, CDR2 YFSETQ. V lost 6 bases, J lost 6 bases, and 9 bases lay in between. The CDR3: CASKGSYEKLFF. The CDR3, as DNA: TGCGCCAGCAAGGGGTCGTATGAAAAACTGTTTTTT. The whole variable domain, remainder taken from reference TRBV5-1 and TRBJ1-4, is KAGVTQTPRYLIKTRGQQVTLSCSPISGHRSVSWYQQTPGQGLQFLFEYFSETQRNKGNFPGRFSGRQFSNSRSEMNVSTLELGDSALYLCASKGSYEKLFFGSGTQLSVL.

The CDR3 DNA is TGTGCCAGCAGCCCTACGTCGGGGGCTGGCGCCTATAATTCACCCCTCCACTTT. It specifies CASSPTSGAGAYNSPLHF. V is TRBV5-4 and J is TRBJ1-6; a weak D match, TRBD1 (6 bases). The CDR3 has 18 amino acids. Trimming removed 4 bases from V and 2 bases from J, with 19 bases in between. Per germline, CDR1 SGHNT and CDR2 YYREEE (reference sequence).

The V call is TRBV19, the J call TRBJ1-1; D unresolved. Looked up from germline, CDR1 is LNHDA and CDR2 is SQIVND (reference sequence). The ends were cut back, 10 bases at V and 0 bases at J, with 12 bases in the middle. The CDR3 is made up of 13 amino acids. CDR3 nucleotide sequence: TGTGCCACCCAGGCCGTCCTGAACACTGAAGCTTTCTTT. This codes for CATQAVLNTEAFF. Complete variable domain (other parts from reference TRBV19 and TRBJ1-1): DGGITQSPKYLFRKEGQNVTLSCEQNLNHDAMYWYRQDPGQGLRLIYYSQIVNDFQKGDIAEGYSVSREKKESFPLTVTSAQKNPTAFYLCATQAVLNTEAFFGQGTRLTVV.

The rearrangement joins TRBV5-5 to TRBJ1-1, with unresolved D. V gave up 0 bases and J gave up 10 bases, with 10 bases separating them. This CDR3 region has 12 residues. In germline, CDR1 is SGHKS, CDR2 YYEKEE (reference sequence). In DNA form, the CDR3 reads TGTGCCAGCAGCTTGGTTGGATATGGAGCTTTCTTT. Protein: CASSLVGYGAFF.

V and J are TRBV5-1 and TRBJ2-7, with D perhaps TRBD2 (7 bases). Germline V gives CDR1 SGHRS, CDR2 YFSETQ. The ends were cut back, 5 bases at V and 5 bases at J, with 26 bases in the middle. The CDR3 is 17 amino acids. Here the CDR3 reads CASSPTSEGGRRHEQYF. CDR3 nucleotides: TGCGCCAGCAGTCCGACCAGTGAGGGGGGGCGACGCCACGAGCAGTACTTC.

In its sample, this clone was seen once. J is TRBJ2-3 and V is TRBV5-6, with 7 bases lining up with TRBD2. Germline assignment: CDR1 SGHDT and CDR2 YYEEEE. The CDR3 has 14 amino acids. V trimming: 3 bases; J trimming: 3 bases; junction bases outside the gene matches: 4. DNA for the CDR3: TGTGCCAGCAGCTCGTTACTAGCGACAGATACGCAGTATTTT. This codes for CASSSLLATDTQYF. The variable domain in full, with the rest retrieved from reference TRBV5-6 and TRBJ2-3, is DAGVTQSPTHLIKTRGQQVTLRCSPKSGHDTVSWYQQALGQGPQFIFQYYEEEERQRGNFPDRFSGHQFPNYSSELNVNALLLGDSALYLCASSSLLATDTQYFGPGTRLTVL.

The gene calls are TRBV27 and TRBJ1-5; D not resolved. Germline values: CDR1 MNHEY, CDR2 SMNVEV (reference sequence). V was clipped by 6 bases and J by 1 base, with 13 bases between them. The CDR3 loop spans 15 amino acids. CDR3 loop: CASSPGGQSNQPQHF. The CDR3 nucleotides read TGTGCCAGCAGCCCCGGTGGGCAGAGCAATCAGCCCCAGCATTTT.

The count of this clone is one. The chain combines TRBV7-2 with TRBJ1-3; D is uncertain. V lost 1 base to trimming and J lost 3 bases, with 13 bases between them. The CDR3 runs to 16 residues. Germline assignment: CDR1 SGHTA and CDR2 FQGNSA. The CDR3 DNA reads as TGTGCCAGCAGCTTAGGCCCCACGGGGAGTGGAAACACCATATATTTT. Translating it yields CASSLGPTGSGNTIYF.

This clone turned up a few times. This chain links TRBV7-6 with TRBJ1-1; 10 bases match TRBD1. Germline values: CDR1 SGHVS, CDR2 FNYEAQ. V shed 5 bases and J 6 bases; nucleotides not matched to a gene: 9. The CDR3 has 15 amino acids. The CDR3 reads CASSRPGTGDSEAFF. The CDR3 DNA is TGTGCCAGCAGCCGCCCCGGGACAGGGGACTCTGAAGCTTTCTTT.

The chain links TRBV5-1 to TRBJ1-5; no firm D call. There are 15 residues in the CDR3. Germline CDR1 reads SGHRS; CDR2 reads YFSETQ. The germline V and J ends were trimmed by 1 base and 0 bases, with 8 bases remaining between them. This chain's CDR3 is CASSLNDYSNQPQHF. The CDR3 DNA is TGCGCCAGCAGCTTGAACGACTATAGCAATCAGCCCCAGCATTTT. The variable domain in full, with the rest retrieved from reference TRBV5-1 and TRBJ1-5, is KAGVTQTPRYLIKTRGQQVTLSCSPISGHRSVSWYQQTPGQGLQFLFEYFSETQRNKGNFPGRFSGRQFSNSRSEMNVSTLELGDSALYLCASSLNDYSNQPQHFGDGTRLSIL.

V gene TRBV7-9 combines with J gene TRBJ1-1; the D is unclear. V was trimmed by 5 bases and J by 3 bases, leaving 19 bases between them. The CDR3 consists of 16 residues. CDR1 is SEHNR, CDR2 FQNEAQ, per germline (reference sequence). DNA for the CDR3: TGTGCCAGCAGCCCTCGGCGGGGTAAGGGCGACACTGAAGCTTTCTTT. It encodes CASSPRRGKGDTEAFF.

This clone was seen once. The CDR3 bases are TGCGCCAGGGGACGGTTTAATTCACCCCTCCACTTT. Its translation: CARGRFNSPLHF. The genes are TRBV10-1 and TRBJ1-6, with D possibly matching TRBD1 (5 bases). This CDR3 has 12 residues. V was pared by 9 bases and J by 6 bases, with 9 bases between. Germline lookup yields CDR1 WNHNN and CDR2 SYGVQD (reference sequence).

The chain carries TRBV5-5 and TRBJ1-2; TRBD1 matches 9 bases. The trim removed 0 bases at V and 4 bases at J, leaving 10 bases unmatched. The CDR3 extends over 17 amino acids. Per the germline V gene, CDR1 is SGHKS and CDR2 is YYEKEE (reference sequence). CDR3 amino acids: CASSLAYLGTGTYGYTF. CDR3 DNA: TGTGCCAGCAGCTTGGCCTACTTAGGGACAGGGACCTATGGCTACACCTTC.

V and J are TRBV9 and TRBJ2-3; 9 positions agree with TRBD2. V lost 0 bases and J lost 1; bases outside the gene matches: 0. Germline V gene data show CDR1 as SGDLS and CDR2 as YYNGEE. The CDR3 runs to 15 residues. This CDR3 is CASSVGLAGTDTQYF. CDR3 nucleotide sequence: TGTGCCAGCAGCGTAGGACTAGCGGGCACAGATACGCAGTATTTT. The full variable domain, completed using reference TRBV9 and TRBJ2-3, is DSGVTQTPKHLITATGQRVTLRCSPRSGDLSVYWYQQSLDQGLQFLIQYYNGEERAKGNILERFSAQQFPDLHSELNLSSLELGDSALYFCASSVGLAGTDTQYFGPGTRLTVL.

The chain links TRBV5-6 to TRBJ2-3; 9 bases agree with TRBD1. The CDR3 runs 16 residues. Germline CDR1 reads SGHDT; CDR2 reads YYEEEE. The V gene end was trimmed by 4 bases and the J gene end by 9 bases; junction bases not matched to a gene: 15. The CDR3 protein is CASSPDRGPRRDTQYF. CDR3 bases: TGTGCCAGCAGCCCGGACAGGGGCCCTAGGCGTGACACGCAGTATTTT.

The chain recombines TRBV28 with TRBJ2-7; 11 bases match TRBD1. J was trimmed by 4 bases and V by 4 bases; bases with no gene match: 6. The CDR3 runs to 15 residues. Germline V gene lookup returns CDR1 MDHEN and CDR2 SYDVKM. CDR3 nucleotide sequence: TGTGCCAGCAGTTCAACCGGGACAGGGGGGTACGAGCAGTACTTC. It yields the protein CASSSTGTGGYEQYF.

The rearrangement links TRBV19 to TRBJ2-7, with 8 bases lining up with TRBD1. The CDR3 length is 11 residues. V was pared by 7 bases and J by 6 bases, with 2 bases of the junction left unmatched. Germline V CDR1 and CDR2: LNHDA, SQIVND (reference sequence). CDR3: CASTDRGEQYF. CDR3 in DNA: TGTGCCAGTACCGACAGGGGCGAGCAGTACTTC.

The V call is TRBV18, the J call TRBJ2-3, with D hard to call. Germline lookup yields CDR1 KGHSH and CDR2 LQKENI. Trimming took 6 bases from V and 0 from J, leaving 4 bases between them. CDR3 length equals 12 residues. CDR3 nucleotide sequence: TGTGCCAGCTCTATTAGCACAGATACGCAGTATTTT. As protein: CASSISTDTQYF.

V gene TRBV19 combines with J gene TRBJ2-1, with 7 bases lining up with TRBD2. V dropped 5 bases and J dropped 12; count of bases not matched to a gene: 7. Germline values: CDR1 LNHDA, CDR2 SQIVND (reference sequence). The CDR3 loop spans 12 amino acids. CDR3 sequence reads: CASSPPGGVQFF. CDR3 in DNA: TGTGCCAGTAGTCCCCCGGGGGGAGTGCAGTTCTTC.

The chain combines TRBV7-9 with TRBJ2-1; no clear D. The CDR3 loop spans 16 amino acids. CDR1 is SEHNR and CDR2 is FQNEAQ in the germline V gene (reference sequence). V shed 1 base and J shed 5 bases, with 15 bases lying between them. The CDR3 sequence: CASSLGPGRSNNEQFF. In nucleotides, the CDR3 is TGTGCCAGCAGCTTAGGTCCGGGTCGGTCTAACAATGAGCAGTTCTTC.

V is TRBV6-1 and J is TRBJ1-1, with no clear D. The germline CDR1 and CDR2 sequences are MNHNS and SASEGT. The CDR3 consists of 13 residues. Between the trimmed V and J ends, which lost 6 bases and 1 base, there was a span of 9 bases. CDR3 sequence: CASRTNTNTEAFF. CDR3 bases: TGTGCCAGCAGGACCAACACGAACACTGAAGCTTTCTTT.

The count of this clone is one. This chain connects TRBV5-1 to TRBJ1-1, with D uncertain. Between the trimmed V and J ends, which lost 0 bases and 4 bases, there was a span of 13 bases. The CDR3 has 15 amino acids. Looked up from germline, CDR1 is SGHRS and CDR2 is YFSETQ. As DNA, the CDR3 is TGCGCCAGCAGCTTGGAGTTAGGGTTTGGCACTGAAGCTTTCTTT. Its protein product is CASSLELGFGTEAFF.

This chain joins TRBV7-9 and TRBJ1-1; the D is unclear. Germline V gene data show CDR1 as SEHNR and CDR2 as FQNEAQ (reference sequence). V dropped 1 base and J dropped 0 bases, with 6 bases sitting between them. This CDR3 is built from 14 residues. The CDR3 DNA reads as TGTGCCAGCAGCTTAGGCGGGTTGAACACTGAAGCTTTCTTT. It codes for CASSLGGLNTEAFF.

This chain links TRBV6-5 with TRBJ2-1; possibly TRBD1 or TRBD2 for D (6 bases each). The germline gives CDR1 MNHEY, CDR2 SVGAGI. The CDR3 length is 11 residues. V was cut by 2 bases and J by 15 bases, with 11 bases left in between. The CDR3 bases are TGTGCCAGCAGTTACAGGGGGGCCATGTTCTTC. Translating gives CASSYRGAMFF.